The 29 T cell receptor gamma chains below come from one sample, sequenced in a study of gamma delta lymphoproliferative disorders and STAT genes. TCRdb reanalysed the multiplex PCR reads via CATT. This sample has about 540 gamma-chain clones; around 27% occur once, and the top ten carry roughly three fifths. Sequencing used genomic DNA taken from PBMCs of patients and controls. The source material was blood. The receptors here all came from a human donor in good health.

V usage is TRGV11 and J usage is TRGJP1. TCRdb does not report a J gene; here it was assigned by matching the DNA to germline references. TRGV11 is an open reading frame, and its role is uncertain. CDR3 length equals 16 residues. Trimming removed 5 bases from V and 0 bases from J; junction bases left unmatched: 6. The CDR3 coding sequence is TGTGCCTGCTGGATTACCATCGATACCACTGGTTGGTTCAAGATATTT. Translated, it gives CACWITIDTTGWFKIF.

A word on this clone: The DNA is left out, because the CDR3 cannot be placed on it with certainty; the CDR3 is given as TCRdb lists it. No call exists for the J gene, whereas the V gene is TRGV5. Germline values: CDR1 VINAFY, CDR2 YDVSNSKD. The CDR3 is 20 residues long, counting both termini. The CDR3 spells CATWDPGAIIRNSLAVEQHF.

By share, this clone counts as large. The V and J genes are TRGV9 and TRGJ1 or TRGJ2. TCRdb leaves out the J gene; it was filled in here by matching the DNA to germline. There are 12 residues in the CDR3. From germline, CDR1 is GITISATS and CDR2 ISYDGTV (reference sequence). The ends lost 5 bases at V and 7 bases at J; junction bases unmatched: 8. As DNA, the CDR3 is TGTGCCTTGTGGGGCGAGCCCTATAAGAAACTCTTT. This gives the protein CALWGEPYKKLF.

Sample share makes this clone large. Other DNA sequences in the sample encode the same CDR3. The rearrangement links TRGV2 to TRGJP2. Germline matching of the DNA provided the J gene here, since TCRdb leaves it blank. This CDR3 is 16 amino acids long. Germline V gives CDR1 EGSNGY, CDR2 YDSYNSKV. The trim removed 0 bases at V and 1 base at J, leaving 5 bases unmatched. The CDR3 reads CATWDGPGSSDWIKTF. CDR3 DNA: TGTGCCACCTGGGACGGGCCGGGTAGTAGTGATTGGATCAAGACGTTT.

On this clone: It is unclear where the CDR3 begins or ends on the DNA, so no DNA is shown, and the CDR3 is as TCRdb lists it. No J gene was named, though the V gene is TRGV11. TRGV11 is annotated as an ORF whose role is uncertain. Ends included, the CDR3 has 17 residues. The CDR3 loop is CTTVPAGLGRGPSGWLF.

By its share, this clone is large. Other DNA sequences of this sample code for an identical CDR3. The chain links TRGV4 to TRGJ1 or TRGJ2. No J gene was available from TCRdb, and it was assigned here by a germline match of the DNA. This CDR3 has 14 amino acids. Germline-derived CDR1 and CDR2 are EGSTGY and YDSYTSSV. Losses at the gene ends were 0 bases for V and 3 bases for J; bases not matched to a gene: 5. As DNA, the CDR3 is TGTGCCACCTGGGATGGGCCAAGTTATTATAAGAAACTCTTT. It specifies CATWDGPSYYKKLF.

This clone rates as large. V usage is TRGV10 and J usage is TRGJ1 or TRGJ2. As TCRdb names no J gene, one was assigned here on the basis of a DNA match to germline. TRGV10 is assigned to the ORF class and has an uncertain function. V dropped 8 bases and J dropped 12; count of bases not matched to a gene: 14. CDR3 length equals 12 residues. In DNA, the CDR3 is TGTGCTGCGTGGGATTACCGAGGGGGGAAACTCTTT. Translation: CAAWDYRGGKLF.

This clone is categorized as large. The limits of the CDR3 on the DNA are not certain, so only TCRdb's listed CDR3 is given. V gene assignment gives TRGV11, but the J gene was left uncalled. TRGV11 qualifies as an ORF whose function is uncertain. From its first to its last residue, the CDR3 has 21 amino acids. The CDR3 loop is CTTVPAGLGKGIGSTGWFKIF.

This clone has a handful of counts. The DNA is left out, because the CDR3 cannot be placed on it with certainty; the CDR3 is given as TCRdb lists it. The V gene call reads TRGV3; no J gene was called. The germline CDR1 and CDR2 sequences are VTNTFY and YDVSTARD (reference sequence). The CDR3 is 20 residues long, counting both termini. The chain's CDR3 is CATWDGRIIIRNSLAVEQHF.

The rearrangement uses TRGV2 and TRGJ1 or TRGJ2. The J gene, absent from TCRdb, was called here by matching the DNA to germline. The germline CDR1 and CDR2 sequences are EGSNGY and YDSYNSKV. The trim removed 3 bases at V and 7 bases at J, leaving 12 bases unmatched. The CDR3 length is 14 residues. CDR3 in DNA: TGTGCCACCTGGGACTGTTCTCCTGGGTATAAGAAACTCTTT. This encodes CATWDCSPGYKKLF.

The chain carries TRGV3 and TRGJP1. Here the J gene was assigned by germline matching of the DNA, as TCRdb has none. Germline CDR1 VTNTFY, CDR2 YDVSTARD (reference sequence). The CDR3 sequence is 18 residues long. Trimming cost V 1 base and J 2 bases; bases outside gene matches: 13. DNA for the CDR3: TGTGCCACCTGGGACAGAAAGAGTGGGGGAACCACTGGTTGGTTCAAGATATTT. Its protein product is CATWDRKSGGTTGWFKIF.

Sample share makes this clone medium-sized (0.01 to 0.1%). The protein here is the DNA translation, as the TCRdb protein differs from it at residue 6. This chain connects TRGV4 to TRGJP1. Because TCRdb records no J gene, it was assigned here through a match of the DNA to germline. This CDR3 is built from 13 residues. The V segment lost 3 bases and the J segment 3 bases; nucleotides outside the gene matches: 1. Per the germline V gene, CDR1 is EGSTGY and CDR2 is YDSYTSSV. The CDR3 here is CATWDPTGWFKIF. The CDR3 bases are TGTGCCACCTGGGATCCCACTGGTTGGTTCAAGATATTT.

This rearrangement joins TRGV9 to TRGJP. The J gene was missing in TCRdb and was found by matching the end of the DNA to germline. CDR3 length: 16 residues. Germline V gives CDR1 GITISATS, CDR2 ISYDGTV (reference sequence). V lost 0 bases and J lost 17; bases outside the gene matches: 13. Here the CDR3 DNA reads TGTGCCTTGTGGGAGGTGCCAAGAGTTGGGCAAAAAATCAAGGTATTT. Its protein product is CALWEVPRVGQKIKVF.

On this clone: An end of the junction differs from the germline gene, which may be a read error. This chain connects TRGV2 to TRGJ1 or TRGJ2. Here the J gene came from matching the DNA to germline, since TCRdb omits it. The CDR3 has 16 amino acids. CDR1 and CDR2 from the germline V gene are EGSNGY and YDSYNSKV. CDR3 bases: TGTGCCGCCTGGGACGGCAGGAACCGAATTATTTATAAGAAACTCTTT. Translation gives CAAWDGRNRIIYKKLF.

This clone is judged large. Because the CDR3's place on the DNA is in doubt, the DNA is left out and the CDR3 is given as listed by TCRdb. Distinct nucleotide sequences in the sample also encode this CDR3. V gene TRGV11 was called; the J gene was not. TRGV11 is flagged as an ORF with uncertain function. The CDR3 is 17 amino acids in total, end residues counted. Here the CDR3 reads CTTVPAGLGTFSWFKIF.

The chain links TRGV10 to TRGJ1 or TRGJ2. TCRdb does not report a J gene; here it was assigned by matching the DNA to germline references. TRGV10 is an ORF; its function is uncertain. V trimming: 8 bases; J trimming: 0 bases; junction bases outside the gene matches: 17. The CDR3 is 17 amino acids. In nucleotides, the CDR3 is TGTGCTGCGTGGGATTCAGAGAGCCCCTTGAATTATTATAAGAAACTCTTT. It specifies CAAWDSESPLNYYKKLF.

This clone was seen a few times. Given a far larger clone just one base away, this is likely a sequencing read error. Other DNA sequences in this sample translate to the same CDR3. CDR3 residues: CAAWDYDGIYYKKLF. The CDR3 bases are TGTGCCGCGTGGGATTATGACGGAATTTATTATAAGAAACTCTTT. The genes are TRGV10 and TRGJ1 or TRGJ2. The J gene is absent in TCRdb and was assigned here via DNA matching to germline. TRGV10 is labeled an ORF, and its function is uncertain. CDR3 length equals 15 residues.

Turning to this clone: The DNA is left out, because the CDR3 cannot be placed on it with certainty; the CDR3 is given as TCRdb lists it. The V gene was identified as TRGV10, while no J gene was called. TRGV10 has ORF status, its function being uncertain. The CDR3 spans 16 amino acids, including both terminal residues. CDR3 loop: CAAWDAHVSLAVEQHF.

In regard to this clone: At one end the junction does not follow the germline gene, possibly because of a read error. The chain recombines TRGV10 with TRGJ1 or TRGJ2. The J gene, not given by TCRdb, was assigned here from a germline match of the nucleotide sequence. TRGV10 is labeled an ORF, and its function is uncertain. The CDR3 totals 10 residues. Here the CDR3 DNA reads TGCGCGGGGAATTATTATAAGAAACTCTTT. As protein: CAGNYYKKLF.

This chain connects TRGV8 to TRGJP2. Assignment of the J gene here rests on matching the DNA to germline, because TCRdb gives none. From germline, CDR1 is VENAVY and CDR2 YDSYNSRV. This CDR3 is 19 amino acids long. J gave up 0 bases and V 1 base, and 14 bases lay outside the gene matches. CDR3 DNA: TGTGCCACCTGGGATAGATACGGGAGTCCATATAGTAGTGATTGGATCAAGACGTTT. Amino acid sequence: CATWDRYGSPYSSDWIKTF.

This clone has only a few counts. The protein TCRdb lists belongs to a much larger clone and differs from this DNA's translation at residue 5, which points to a read error; the protein shown is made from the DNA. The chain uses TRGV4 and TRGJ1 or TRGJ2. The J gene, absent from TCRdb, was called here by matching the DNA to germline. This CDR3 contains 21 residues. Germline loops: CDR1 EGSTGY, CDR2 YDSYTSSV. The V segment lost 4 bases and the J segment 0 bases; nucleotides outside the gene matches: 27. CDR3 in DNA: TGTGCCACCTGGGAAGGGCCGGGCCGCTCGGCCCCCGTATCGAATTATTATAAGAAACTCTTT. It yields the protein CATWEGPGRSAPVSNYYKKLF.

This clone was seen more than once but under ten times. TCRdb lists the protein of a much larger clone for this DNA, which differs at residue 5, so this is likely a read error; the protein given here is translated from the DNA itself. The V gene is TRGV8, the J gene TRGJP. TCRdb offers no J gene call, so here the DNA was matched to germline to obtain one. The CDR3 spans 15 residues. Trimming at V came to 5 bases and at J to 7 bases, leaving 5 bases not matched to a gene. Germline V gives CDR1 VENAVY, CDR2 YDSYNSRV. CDR3 protein: CATWGGELGKKIKVF. CDR3 DNA sequence: TGTGCCACCTGGGGCGGCGAGTTGGGCAAAAAAATCAAGGTATTT.

This clone was recorded only once. No J gene call was made, and the V gene is TRGV8. The CDR3 sequence is 13 residues long. CDR1 and CDR2 from the germline V gene are VENAVY and YDSYNSRV. CDR3 bases: TGTGCCACCGAACAGCGGGGCGGAGTGGAACAACACTTT. Protein sequence: CATEQRGGVEQHF.

This clone was counted ten times or more. TCRdb pairs this DNA with a much larger clone's protein that differs at residue 7, likely a read error; the protein shown was translated from the DNA. The chain employs TRGV4 and TRGJ1 or TRGJ2. Matching the DNA to germline supplied the J gene, which TCRdb does not give. Looked up from germline, CDR1 is EGSTGY and CDR2 is YDSYTSSV. Trimming removed 0 bases from V and 0 bases from J; junction bases left unmatched: 23. The CDR3 is 21 amino acids. CDR3 sequence: CATWDGSGRSAPVSNYYKKLF. In DNA form, the CDR3 reads TGTGCCACCTGGGATGGGTCGGGCCGCTCGGCCCCCGTATCGAATTATTATAAGAAACTCTTT.

Within the sample, this clone is large (0.1 to 1%). It is unclear where the CDR3 begins or ends on the DNA, so no DNA is shown, and the CDR3 is as TCRdb lists it. The same CDR3 also results from other DNA sequences found in this sample. The J gene was not called, though the V gene is TRGV11. TRGV11 has ORF status, its function being uncertain. The CDR3 is 18 amino acids in total, end residues counted. The CDR3 is CTTVPAGLGYAFYYKKLF.

A few counts support this clone. TCRdb lists the protein of a much larger clone for this DNA, which differs at residue 5, so this is likely a read error; the protein given here is translated from the DNA itself. CDR3 loop: CATWGGPSRFYYKKLF. CDR3 coding DNA: TGTGCCACCTGGGGCGGGCCGTCTCGTTTTTATTATAAGAAACTCTTT. The gene calls are TRGV2 and TRGJ1 or TRGJ2. The J gene comes from matching the DNA to germline here; TCRdb lacks it. The CDR3 consists of 16 residues. Germline V gives CDR1 EGSNGY, CDR2 YDSYNSKV.

Concerning this clone: TCRdb's protein for this DNA is that of a much larger clone and differs from the translation at residue 8, likely a read error; the protein shown is the DNA translation. J is TRGJ1 or TRGJ2 and V is TRGV11. As TCRdb names no J gene, one was assigned here on the basis of a DNA match to germline. TRGV11 is classed as an ORF, of uncertain function. This CDR3 has 16 amino acids. V gave up 0 bases and J gave up 3 bases; unmatched junction bases: 8. CDR3: CACWIRHTRGYYKKLF. The CDR3 DNA follows: TGTGCCTGCTGGATTAGGCACACCCGAGGTTATTATAAGAAACTCTTT.

The chain carries TRGV4 and TRGJ1 or TRGJ2. As TCRdb names no J gene, one was assigned here on the basis of a DNA match to germline. This CDR3 comprises 10 residues. V lost 10 bases to trimming and J lost 9 bases; unmatched junction nucleotides: 9. Germline CDR1 is EGSTGY and CDR2 is YDSYTSSV. The CDR3 DNA reads TGTGCCACTCCGGGACGTAAGAAACTCTTT. Residues: CATPGRKKLF.

This clone is large in the sample. The same CDR3 can be traced to other DNA sequences in this sample. The chain joins TRGV9 to TRGJP. TCRdb offers no J gene call, so here the DNA was matched to germline to obtain one. Germline V gene lookup returns CDR1 GITISATS and CDR2 ISYDGTV (reference sequence). The CDR3 contains 16 residues. J gave up 7 bases and V 0 bases, and 3 bases lay outside the gene matches. The CDR3 sequence is CALWEVRELGKKIKVF. The CDR3 DNA follows: TGTGCCTTGTGGGAGGTGCGCGAGTTGGGCAAAAAAATCAAGGTATTT.